The rows below give T cell receptor beta chains drawn from one sample of a study of molecular identifiers for immune sequencing clone quantification. TCRdb ran MiXCR on the PCR reads and lists one entry per CDR3 protein. The sample carries about 320,000 distinct CDR3 sequences, about 23% recorded once. Material: naive CD8+ T cells from blood, with Jurkat cell RNA spiked in. The receptors were gathered from a human donor in good health. Some libraries in this study had Jurkat cell RNA spiked in. CDR3s include the opening cysteine and the closing phenylalanine or tryptophan. D genes are given only for firm matches. Clone size appears in some rows only: once, few, many, or a class for an expanded clone.

NA	TRBV20-1	TRBJ2-7	many	TGCAGTGCTAGAGATGAGGGGCAGTCCTACGAGCAGTACTTC	CSARDEGQSYEQYF
NA	TRBV30	TRBJ2-1	few	TGTGCCTGGAGTGTACTGTTGGGGGATGAGCAGTTCTTC	CAWSVLLGDEQFF
TRBD1	TRBV6-5	TRBJ2-5	NA	TGTGCCAGCAGCCTTACAGGGGTATGGGAGACCCAGTACTTC	CASSLTGVWETQYF
TRBD1	TRBV27	TRBJ2-7	NA	TGTGCCAGCAGTTTTTTGGACAGGGGCTACGAGCAGTACTTC	CASSFLDRGYEQYF
NA	TRBV27	TRBJ2-1	few	TGCGCCAGCAGTTCCACTGGTCCCCATGAGCAGTTCTTC	CASSSTGPHEQFF
NA	TRBV19	TRBJ2-7	few	TGTGCCAGTACCCAATCGGCCCAGGAACCCTACGAGCAGTACTTC	CASTQSAQEPYEQYF
NA	TRBV7-8	TRBJ2-3	NA	TGTGCCAGCAGCGCCCACACAGATACGCAGTATTTT	CASSAHTDTQYF
TRBD1	TRBV5-1	TRBJ2-5	many	TGCGCCAGCAGCTCAACTCGACCCTCTATGACAGGGTCACTGGAGACCCAGTACTTC	CASSSTRPSMTGSLETQYF
TRBD2	TRBV20-1	TRBJ2-2	few	TGCAGTGCTAGGTCACTAGCGGTAAACACCGGGGAGCTGTTTTTT	CSARSLAVNTGELFF
NA	TRBV27	TRBJ1-5	few	TGTGCCAGCAGTTTAACAGGCTACAATCAGCCCCAGCATTTT	CASSLTGYNQPQHF
NA	TRBV14	TRBJ1-6	many	TGTGCCAGCAGCCAAGACGACGGGGCAGGGATTAGTTCACCCCTCCACTTT	CASSQDDGAGISSPLHF
TRBD1	TRBV13	TRBJ2-2	many	TGTGCCAGCAGCCCAACAACTGGGACAGGGAGGACCGGGGAGCTGTTTTTT	CASSPTTGTGRTGELFF
NA	TRBV2	TRBJ1-1	many	TGTGCCAGCAGTGATTGGGGAACTGAAGCTTTCTTT	CASSDWGTEAFF
TRBD2	TRBV7-9	TRBJ2-2	few	TGTGCCAGCAGCTTAGACCCTAGCGGGGACACCGGGGAGCTGTTTTTT	CASSLDPSGDTGELFF
TRBD1	TRBV11-2	TRBJ1-4	few	TGTGCCAGCAGCTTAGGCCCTCAGGAGGGGGCAAGTGAAAAACTGTTTTTT	CASSLGPQEGASEKLFF
NA	TRBV5-1	TRBJ2-2	NA	TGCGCCAGCAGCCCCACGGTGGGTTACACCGGGGAGCTGTTTTTT	CASSPTVGYTGELFF